The 31 T cell receptor beta chains presented below share a single source sample, sequenced in a study of control samples from healthy donors and cancer patients. The table came from immunoSEQ multiplex PCR; TCRdb's copy has only in-frame clones and leaves some out. The sample carries approximately 98,000 clones, about 80% recorded once. The sample comprised blood. These receptors came from a young man in good health.

The chain couples TRBV28 to TRBJ1-1, with 11 bases fitting TRBD1. The V gene end was trimmed by 2 bases and the J gene end by 4 bases; junction bases not matched to a gene: 9. The germline V gene has CDR1 MDHEN and CDR2 SYDVKM. This CDR3 is built from 17 residues. The CDR3 coding sequence is TGTGCCAGCAGTTTACTTACTTCCGGGACAGGGGGCACTGAAGCTTTCTTT. Its translation: CASSLLTSGTGGTEAFF.

The chain links TRBV5-1 to TRBJ2-2, with 7 bases that match TRBD2. The CDR3 is 17 amino acids. Trimming at V came to 4 bases and at J to 0 bases, leaving 9 bases not matched to a gene. CDR1 SGHRS and CDR2 YFSETQ come from the germline V gene. CDR3 region: CASSLSGGGANTGELFF. CDR3 nucleotides: TGCGCCAGCAGCCTCTCGGGGGGAGGAGCGAACACCGGGGAGCTGTTTTTT.

This clone has just one count. The J gene is TRBJ1-2, the V gene TRBV5-1, with D hard to call. V lost 3 bases and J 8 bases, leaving 23 bases between the germline ends. Germline V gives CDR1 SGHRS, CDR2 YFSETQ. This CDR3 spans 16 amino acids. CDR3 bases: TGCGCCAGCAGCTCCCCTAAGACGGAAGGTTCCGCAGGCTACACCTTC. Translating gives CASSSPKTEGSAGYTF.

This chain links TRBV27 with TRBJ1-1; D remains ambiguous. The CDR3 loop spans 11 amino acids. Germline V gives CDR1 MNHEY, CDR2 SMNVEV (reference sequence). V was shortened by 8 bases and J by 11 bases, with 15 bases between the two germline ends. This chain's CDR3 is CASGMIMGAFF. DNA for the CDR3: TGTGCCAGCGGGATGATAATGGGGGCTTTCTTT.

This clone has only a few counts. The CDR3 coding sequence is TGTGCCAGCTCACCCCTTCCGGGACAGGTCTATGGCTACACCTTC. Protein product: CASSPLPGQVYGYTF. The chain joins TRBV18 to TRBJ1-2; 8 nucleotides match TRBD1. After removal of 3 bases from V and 4 bases from J, the junction contained 7 bases not matched to a gene. Germline-derived CDR1 and CDR2 are KGHSH and LQKENI. The CDR3 runs to 15 residues.

CDR3 coding DNA: TGTGCCAGCAGGGGAGGATTGGATTCACCCCTCCACTTT. Amino acids: CASRGGLDSPLHF. The V call is TRBV6-5, the J call TRBJ1-6; D is unresolved. The germline V and J ends were trimmed by 6 bases and 8 bases, with 11 bases remaining between them. Per the germline V gene, CDR1 is MNHEY and CDR2 is SVGAGI. The CDR3 spans 13 residues.

The chain joins TRBV4-3 to TRBJ2-7; a weak D match, TRBD1 (5 bases). V shed 3 bases and J shed 4 bases, with 10 bases lying between them. The CDR3 spans 13 residues. Per the germline V gene, CDR1 is LGHNA and CDR2 is YSLEER. The CDR3 region has the DNA TGCGCCAGCAGCCAGGACACACCTTACGAGCAGTACTTC. It codes for CASSQDTPYEQYF.

This clone was detected a few times. The chain joins TRBV6-5 to TRBJ1-6; D uncertain. V lost 2 bases, J lost 7 bases, and 15 bases lay in between. Germline CDR1 and CDR2: MNHEY and SVGAGI. This CDR3 has 16 residues. CDR3 sequence: CASSYRGLRGNSPLHF. DNA for the CDR3: TGTGCCAGCAGTTACAGAGGGCTCCGAGGCAATTCACCCCTCCACTTT.

The gene calls are TRBV4-2 and TRBJ2-5, with D possibly TRBD1 on 6 matching bases. The germline gives CDR1 LGHNA, CDR2 YNFKEQ. Trimming took off 6 bases at V and 4 bases at J, with 21 bases between the two ends. The CDR3 loop spans 16 amino acids. The CDR3 DNA reads TGTGCCAGCAGTCTTCGACAGGACCCGACGGGAGAGACCCAGTACTTC. It specifies CASSLRQDPTGETQYF.

The rearrangement uses TRBV25-1 and TRBJ2-5, with 11 bases fitting TRBD2. Germline lookup yields CDR1 MGHDK and CDR2 SYGVNS. Unmatched junction bases numbered 13, after V lost 0 bases and J lost 7 bases. The CDR3 covers 18 residues. The CDR3 DNA sequence: TGTGCCAGCAGTGAATATTTCGGTGATAGCGGGGGGGCCGGGACCCAGTACTTC. Its translation: CASSEYFGDSGGAGTQYF.

The rearrangement links TRBV27 to TRBJ1-6; TRBD1 matches at 7 bases. The CDR3 length is 15 residues. CDR1 and CDR2 (germline): MNHEY, SMNVEV (reference sequence). The trim removed 4 bases at V and 5 bases at J, leaving 5 bases unmatched. The CDR3 coding sequence is TGTGCCAGCAGTTCGACAGGGTCCCATAATTCACCCCTCCACTTT. Translated, it gives CASSSTGSHNSPLHF.

The CDR3 DNA reads TGCAGTGCTAGTCCCGGCCTCTACAATGAGCAGTTCTTC. Residues: CSASPGLYNEQFF. The chain links TRBV20-1 to TRBJ2-1, with unresolved D. Deletions cut 3 bases from V and 3 bases from J, with 9 bases between. Germline V lookup: CDR1 DFQATT, CDR2 SNEGSKA (reference sequence). The CDR3 extends over 13 amino acids.

The chain has TRBV11-2 and TRBJ2-7; D might be TRBD1 or TRBD2, each matching 5 bases. The CDR3 runs 13 residues. CDR1 SGHAT and CDR2 FQNNGV come from the germline V gene. Trimming pared 6 bases from V and 8 bases from J, leaving 17 bases between. CDR3 protein: CASRYSGANQQYV. The CDR3, as DNA: TGTGCCAGCAGATACTCCGGGGCGAACCAGCAGTACGTC.

The gene calls are TRBV6-5 and TRBJ2-2, with a weak D call TRBD1 (6 bases). This CDR3 has 14 amino acids. The V gene's germline CDR1 is MNHEY and CDR2 SVGAGI. Trimming took off 0 bases at V and 7 bases at J, with 9 bases between the two ends. CDR3 coding DNA: TGTGCCAGCAGTTACTCGAAACAGGGCGGGGAGCTGTTTTTT. It encodes CASSYSKQGGELFF.

V and J are TRBV7-2 and TRBJ2-5; either TRBD1 or TRBD2 may fit D (5 bases each). The CDR3 is 15 amino acids. Deletions cut 5 bases from V and 2 bases from J, with 15 bases between. Germline V gives CDR1 SGHTA, CDR2 FQGNSA. The CDR3 DNA sequence: TGTGCCAGCAGCCGTACCGGGGCCCTTCAAGAGACCCAGTACTTC. Translated: CASSRTGALQETQYF. The full variable domain, completed using reference TRBV7-2 and TRBJ2-5, is GAGVSQSPSNKVTEKGKDVELRCDPISGHTALYWYRQSLGQGLEFLIYFQGNSAPDKSGLPSDRFSAERTGGSVSTLTIQRTQQEDSAVYLCASSRTGALQETQYFGPGTRLLVL.

This clone has a single count. The V gene is TRBV6-5, the J gene TRBJ2-5; D may match TRBD1 or TRBD2 (5 bases each). The germline V gene encodes CDR1 MNHEY and CDR2 SVGAGI. Trimming took 6 bases from V and 4 from J, leaving 18 bases between them. The CDR3 runs 15 residues. This CDR3 reads CASSRTQGPLETQYF. CDR3 bases: TGTGCCAGCAGCCGTACGCAGGGACCCCTAGAGACCCAGTACTTC.

This sequence joins TRBV6-2 or TRBV6-3 and TRBJ1-2, with D unresolved. Germline V gene lookup returns CDR1 MNHEY and CDR2 SVGEGT. V lost 2 bases to trimming and J lost 0 bases, with 10 bases between them. CDR3 length equals 15 residues. The CDR3 DNA follows: TGTGCCAGCAGTTACATCAGGAGTCCTAACTATGGCTACACCTTC. Protein product: CASSYIRSPNYGYTF.

This clone was seen only once. The J gene is TRBJ1-4, the V gene TRBV2; D may be TRBD1 (5 bases). There are 16 residues in the CDR3. Germline V CDR1 and CDR2: SNHLY, FYNNEI. V gave up 0 bases and J gave up 6 bases, with 14 bases separating them. In DNA form, the CDR3 reads TGTGCCAGCAGTGAAGCGCGCGGCAGGGTGTATGAAAAACTGTTTTTT. Translated, it gives CASSEARGRVYEKLFF.

J is TRBJ1-4 and V is TRBV6-5; maybe TRBD1 (5 bases). Germline-derived CDR1 and CDR2 are MNHEY and SVGAGI. There are 12 residues in the CDR3. Between the trimmed V and J ends, which lost 8 bases and 8 bases, there was a span of 12 bases. The chain's CDR3 is CASGKTAEKLFF. CDR3 coding DNA: TGTGCCAGCGGTAAGACAGCCGAAAAACTGTTTTTT.

The chain is built from TRBV6-5 and TRBJ2-3, with 7 bases that match TRBD1. Trimming at V came to 5 bases and at J to 0 bases, leaving 5 bases not matched to a gene. The germline CDR1 and CDR2 sequences are MNHEY and SVGAGI. CDR3 length: 15 amino acids. The CDR3 reads CASSHTGASTDTQYF. The CDR3 DNA reads as TGTGCCAGCAGTCATACAGGGGCCAGCACAGATACGCAGTATTTT.

CDR3 sequence: CASAVQGFGSPLHF. In nucleotides, the CDR3 is TGTGCCAGCGCAGTCCAGGGGTTTGGATCACCCCTCCACTTT. The V and J genes are TRBV3-1 (or the pseudogene TRBV3-2) and TRBJ1-6; tentatively, D is TRBD1 (6 bases). Germline V gene lookup returns CDR1 LGHDT and CDR2 YNNKEL (reference sequence). The length of the CDR3 is 14 residues. V was pared by 8 bases and J by 10 bases, with 18 bases between.

The V and J genes are TRBV6-5 and TRBJ1-5; no clear D. V was trimmed by 2 bases and J by 5 bases, leaving 7 bases between them. Germline-derived CDR1 and CDR2 are MNHEY and SVGAGI. This CDR3 spans 13 amino acids. This CDR3 reads CASSYRLDQPQHF. Here the CDR3 DNA reads TGTGCCAGCAGTTACAGACTTGATCAGCCCCAGCATTTT.

The chain employs TRBV28 and TRBJ1-2; 10 positions agree with TRBD1. The V segment lost 5 bases and the J segment 4 bases; nucleotides outside the gene matches: 7. The CDR3 is 15 residues long. From germline, CDR1 is MDHEN and CDR2 SYDVKM. CDR3 DNA sequence: TGTGCCAGCAGTCGGTTGGGACAGGGGTCCTATGGCTACACCTTC. It specifies CASSRLGQGSYGYTF.

The chain carries TRBV27 and TRBJ2-7; 8 bases match TRBD1. Germline V gene sequence: CDR1 MNHEY, CDR2 SMNVEV (reference sequence). CDR3 length equals 13 residues. V was pared by 4 bases and J by 1 base, with 0 bases of the junction left unmatched. CDR3 sequence reads: CASSWDRSYEQYF. The CDR3 nucleotides read TGTGCCAGCAGTTGGGACAGGTCCTACGAGCAGTACTTC.

The chain has TRBV25-1 and TRBJ2-3, with 7 bases that match TRBD2. V dropped 4 bases and J dropped 4; count of bases not matched to a gene: 8. CDR1 MGHDK and CDR2 SYGVNS come from the germline V gene. The CDR3 length is 15 residues. CDR3 region: CASSATGGRADTQYF. CDR3 coding DNA: TGTGCCAGCAGTGCTACGGGGGGAAGGGCAGATACGCAGTATTTT. Combining the CDR3 with reference TRBV25-1 and TRBJ2-3 gives the whole variable domain EADIYQTPRYLVIGTGKKITLECSQTMGHDKMYWYQQDPGMELHLIHYSYGVNSTEKGDLSSESTVSRIRTEHFPLTLESARPSHTSQYLCASSATGGRADTQYFGPGTRLTVL.

This clone was picked up one time. The chain recombines TRBV21-1 with TRBJ2-5. TRBV21-1 is a known pseudogene. The CDR3 has 19 residues. The CDR3 nucleotides read TGTGCCAGCAGCAAGCCCCAGGGGGGGGGCCGGAGGGGTCGGGAGACCCAGTACTTC. Its translation is CASSKPQGGGRRGRETQYF.

The rearrangement joins TRBV5-1 to TRBJ1-2, with TRBD1 identical over 7 bases. V gave up 4 bases and J gave up 4 bases; unmatched junction bases: 16. Germline loops: CDR1 SGHRS, CDR2 YFSETQ. The CDR3 is 17 residues long. This CDR3 reads CASSPISGTVLIYGYTF. CDR3 coding DNA: TGCGCCAGCAGCCCCATTTCCGGGACAGTTCTAATCTATGGCTACACCTTC.

The chain is built from TRBV19 and TRBJ1-2, with 7 bases aligning to TRBD1. The V segment lost 7 bases and the J segment 2 bases; nucleotides outside the gene matches: 16. The germline V gene has CDR1 LNHDA and CDR2 SQIVND (reference sequence). This CDR3 has 17 amino acids. The CDR3 region has the DNA TGTGCCAGTACCAGGGGGGGATGGGACGGCAGCAACTATGGCTACACCTTC. Its protein product is CASTRGGWDGSNYGYTF.

The gene calls are TRBV6-1 and TRBJ1-6, with D tentatively TRBD1 (5 bases). CDR1 is MNHNS and CDR2 is SASEGT in the germline V gene. The germline V and J ends were trimmed by 3 bases and 9 bases, with 12 bases remaining between them. CDR3 size: 14 residues. CDR3 residues: CASSDHLGGSPLHF. CDR3 in DNA: TGTGCCAGCAGTGACCACCTCGGGGGTTCACCCCTCCACTTT.

This clone was detected a few times. CDR3 sequence reads: CASSLDGFIANTGELFF. CDR3 coding DNA: TGTGCCAGCAGCTTAGACGGATTCATCGCGAACACCGGGGAGCTGTTTTTT. The J gene is TRBJ2-2, the V gene TRBV7-2; unclear D gene. This CDR3 spans 17 amino acids. From germline, CDR1 is SGHTA and CDR2 FQGNSA. The V end was cut by 1 base, the J end by 0 bases, with 12 bases between.

The V call is TRBV6-5, the J call TRBJ1-5; 8 nucleotides line up with TRBD1. The CDR3 extends over 14 amino acids. The V gene's germline CDR1 is MNHEY and CDR2 SVGAGI. V dropped 10 bases and J dropped 4; count of bases not matched to a gene: 9. The CDR3 is CATTGQGGNQPQHF. The CDR3 DNA follows: TGTGCCACCACCGGACAGGGAGGGAATCAGCCCCAGCATTTT.